The T cell receptor (beta chain) described here comes from a study of regulatory T cells in long-lasting Graves disease (dated by TCRdb to the early 2020s). General notes on the study: Antithyroid drugs had been taken for less than 3 months by newly diagnosed Graves' disease patients. A total of about 35 samples underwent TCR sequencing, from roughly 13 patients with persistent Graves' disease and 20 or so patients with newly diagnosed Graves' disease. The study took place in China and was registered as a clinical trial. This study used TCR sequencing and RNA sequencing of peripheral blood to compare persistent Graves' disease patients against newly diagnosed Graves' disease patients. Points the paper makes about the study in general: Compared with newly diagnosed patients, persistent Graves' disease patients had lower TCR Shannon entropy and fewer highly expanded clones, which suggests clonal expansion. Patients with persistent disease shared more public clonotypes (around 3,000) than newly diagnosed patients did (nearly 1,000). The small sample size was acknowledged by the authors as a limitation that may reduce accuracy. Only the TCR beta chain was sequenced and analyzed. Only peripheral blood was studied, because thyroid tissue, the primary lesion, was inaccessible. TRBV28, TRBJ1-2 and TRBJ2-5 were preferentially used in persistent disease, while TRBV20-1 and TRBJ2-1 were favored in newly diagnosed disease.

Of note for this clonotype: Its antigen is still unknown. No much larger clone exists at a distance of one base, and base qualities are not known.

What this sample's time point label stands for: newly diagnosed GD, antithyroid drugs for less than 3 months. RNA was extracted from PBMCs in TRIzol for both TCR sequencing and RNA sequencing. The diagnosis of Graves' disease followed American Thyroid Association guidelines. Patients for the study were recruited at an endocrinology department in Xi'an, China. Each patient gave approximately 9.7 milliliters of peripheral blood, collected in an EDTA anticoagulant tube. Ficoll Paque Plus density gradient separation was used to isolate PBMCs, and no further T cell sorting was done. An Agilent 2100 Bioanalyzer and agarose gel were used to check RNA quality, and a NanoDrop 2000 was used to measure RNA concentration. Library generation was performed with multiplex PCR. Instrument on record: Illumina HiSeq 4000. iRepertoire HTBI primers and Arm-PCR amplification of CDR3 regions were used to construct TCR beta libraries. Gel purification was performed on PCR products prior to sequencing. The paper's processing steps were these. Across samples, 55 to 80 TRBV and 15 or so TRBJ segments were identified and used for gene usage analysis of CDR3 amino acid clonotypes. COPE and FqMerger were used to merge filtered high-quality paired reads into contigs. BLAST was used to align contigs to IMGT TRBV, TRBD and TRBJ reference genes, with CDR3 defined following IMGT. Any clonotype with a frequency above 0.1% was counted as a highly expanded clone. Shannon entropy served as the measure of repertoire diversity, while the Gini coefficient captured V-J evenness. Clonotypes shared by more than one individual were considered public. The raw public reads went through TCRdb reprocessing: fastp at Q25, MiXCR clone calling, in-frame beta chains kept. Under each unique CDR3 protein, matching rows form one entry showing the most common genes and DNA. TCRdb, not the original authors, processed these V and J calls. The sample table records over 450,000 distinct CDR3 sequences; 9.5% to 15% of these occur just once. Together, the top ten hold about 8.3% of the sample.

The germline V gene (reference sequence) yields LGHDT for CDR1 and YNNKEL for CDR2. A distance of 11 bases separates the germline ends of V and J, which lose 0 bases and 3 bases respectively. The CDR3 contains 15 residues, cysteine and phenylalanine counted. CDR3 DNA only is kept here, 45 bases in frame from base 1. The sample was also reused in another study, on T cells in Graves' hyperthyroidism and ophthalmopathy. Reported in the second study: Stable Graves' hyperthyroidism was defined as the absence of progression to ophthalmopathy over 18 months of follow-up. The hyperthyroidism patients were between 18 and 65 years old and newly diagnosed, with a disease duration of less than 2 months. Patients with uncontrolled infections, other autoimmune diseases, pregnancy or lactation were excluded. Clinical symptoms, serum thyroxine and TRAb, thyroid ultrasound, and orbital computed tomography formed the basis for the diagnoses. The TCR CDR3 was subjected to a first round of RT-PCR using the HTBI primer set and the Qiagen OneStep RT-PCR kit. Blood samples also contained most of the expanded thyroid clonotypes (frequency above 0.001), which suggests that blood repertoires may reflect thyroid immune responses. A 13 V-J signature model separated ophthalmopathy from stable hyperthyroidism, with approximately 87% sensitivity and 81% to 83% specificity in cross-validation and 80%/75% in testing. In validation, progression to ophthalmopathy was predicted by the model with nearly 71% sensitivity and 72.22% specificity, a median of 6.5 months before onset. TCR V-J signatures able to tell the groups apart were searched for in a discovery cohort of 90 to 100 patients, of whom more than 40 had Graves' ophthalmopathy and around 56 had stable Graves' hyperthyroidism. Prospective prediction of ophthalmopathy was tested in an independent validation cohort consisting of under 20 hyperthyroidism patients and around 16 patients who later progressed to ophthalmopathy. For training and testing, the 100 or so patients in the discovery cohort were randomly divided in a 7:3 ratio. Thyroid tissue and blood T-cell repertoires from several Graves' hyperthyroidism patients were also compared in the study. Once sampling was done, hyperthyroidism patients were given methimazole at a starting dose of 30 mg daily, whereas ophthalmopathy patients were given high-dose intravenous methylprednisolone. Libraries were constructed in a second round of multiplex PCR, after which size selection and purification were performed. Paired-end sequencing of the libraries was performed with 100 bp reads on an Illumina HiSeq2000. SOAPnuke was used to process the raw data, removing reads that contained adapters or uncalled bases, had a mean Phred below 15, or lacked an exact match to the constant primer or identifier. COPE v1.2.5 was used to merge high-quality paired reads, and clonotypes were defined as unique nucleotide sequences. MiTCR v1.1 was used to align the clonotypes against IMGT TRBV, TRBD and TRBJ reference segments. The analysis was restricted to V-J combinations with a frequency above 0.0001, which together covered just over 99% of the repertoires. A TCS score was defined as the ratio of F50 (clonal expansion) to E x V (chaos), with BLOSUM62-based TCRdist applied between CDR3 peptides within each V-J. Welch's t-statistics and random forest reduced 500 to 650 V-J features to 10 to 15, which were used in a naive Bayes classifier (R e1071). Sample size was not statistically predetermined, and blinding of investigators to group allocation was not performed. The paper reports TCR Vbeta CDR3 sequencing of approximately 140 peripheral blood samples: approximately 43 ophthalmopathy, 70 to 85 hyperthyroidism and around 17 progressor patients.

The source of this sequence is a woman in her thirties with Graves disease. Donor details come from another sample of the same person, matched by shared clones. In this chain, TRBV3-1 is recombined with TRBJ2-5; too little of a D gene remains to name it. Sample: peripheral blood mononuclear cells (PBMCs), taken at new diagnosis, from a patient treated with antithyroid drugs. The nucleotides are TGTGCCAGCAGCCAAGAGCCCCGGCCAGAAGAGACCCAGTACTTC. It translates to CASSQEPRPEETQYF.